A single sample gave rise to the 26 T cell receptor beta chains below, sequenced in a study of persistence of HIV-infected CD4 T cells. This was the immunoSEQ version 4 assay in survey mode. Method: immunoSEQ multiplex PCR; TCRdb's copy keeps in-frame clones and lacks some. This sample has roughly 30,000 clones, with over 65% found just once. The antigens these receptors bind are not known. Stimulation used 10 ug/mL lysate from CMV-infected fibroblasts. Memory cells lacking CD40L and CD69 with high CD45RO were sorted. The material sequenced was CD4+ T cells sorted from PBMCs after roughly 18-hour stimulation, taken from a patient who received antiretroviral therapy. The receptors here all came from an adult woman with HIV who was CMV-seropositive.

This clone was observed a single time. The chain carries TRBV6-1 and TRBJ1-2; weak D call: TRBD1 (5 bases). V was cut by 2 bases and J by 0 bases, with 7 bases left in between. Germline V gives CDR1 MNHNS, CDR2 SASEGT. The CDR3 runs to 14 residues. For the CDR3, the DNA is TGTGCCAGCAGTGAAACAGGCGCTAACTATGGCTACACCTTC. It specifies CASSETGANYGYTF.

The CDR3, as DNA: TGTGCCAGCAGCCAAACCTCAGGGGCATCTGGAAACACCATATATTTT. It yields the protein CASSQTSGASGNTIYF. The chain carries TRBV14 and TRBJ1-3, with D perhaps matching TRBD1 (6 bases). This CDR3 region has 16 residues. The germline V gene encodes CDR1 SGHDN and CDR2 FVKESK. Deletions cut 2 bases from V and 1 base from J, with 12 bases between.

The V call is TRBV3-1 (or the pseudogene TRBV3-2), the J call TRBJ1-2, with D possibly matching TRBD1 (5 bases). From germline, CDR1 is LGHDT and CDR2 YNNKEL (reference sequence). The CDR3 has 16 amino acids. V was shortened by 0 bases and J by 4 bases, with 15 bases between the two germline ends. Here the CDR3 DNA reads TGTGCCAGCAGCCAAGATAGGGGCGAACGTCGCTATGGCTACACCTTC. Residues: CASSQDRGERRYGYTF.

The V gene is TRBV6-1, the J gene TRBJ1-4; D gene ambiguous. The CDR3 extends over 12 amino acids. V was cut by 2 bases and J by 6 bases, with 4 bases left in between. CDR1 and CDR2 from the germline V gene are MNHNS and SASEGT. CDR3 nucleotides: TGTGCCAGCAGTGAAAGGGATGAAAAACTGTTTTTT. This sequence encodes CASSERDEKLFF.

This chain links TRBV12-3 or TRBV12-4 with TRBJ1-2; tentative D call: TRBD1 (6 bases). Trimming shortened V by 6 bases and J by 8 bases, and 16 bases separated the two germline ends. CDR3 size: 13 residues. CDR3 bases: TGTGCCAGCAGACTCCAGGGGTTTGAAGGCTACACCTTC. Amino acids: CASRLQGFEGYTF.

This chain joins TRBV3-1 (or the pseudogene TRBV3-2) and TRBJ2-5, with 8 bases identical to TRBD2. This CDR3 has 17 amino acids. J gave up 3 bases and V 1 base, and 10 bases lay outside the gene matches. Germline loops: CDR1 LGHDT, CDR2 YNNKEL (reference sequence). The CDR3, as DNA: TGTGCCAGCAGCCAAGGCCGAGGACGAGCGGGGGAAGAGACCCAGTACTTC. This codes for CASSQGRGRAGEETQYF.

The CDR3, as DNA: TGCGCCAGCAGCCGCAACCGGGACAAAAACACTGAAGCTTTCTTT. As protein: CASSRNRDKNTEAFF. The chain has TRBV4-1 and TRBJ1-1; D is possibly TRBD1 (6 bases). Trimming pared 4 bases from V and 2 bases from J, leaving 14 bases between. Germline CDR1 reads MGHRA; CDR2 reads YSYEKL. This CDR3 contains 15 residues.

The chain links TRBV6-5 to TRBJ2-3; D call uncertain. The V and J ends lost 6 bases and 4 bases respectively, with 14 bases between them. The germline V gene has CDR1 MNHEY and CDR2 SVGAGI. The CDR3 is 14 residues long. The CDR3 DNA is TGTGCCAGCAGGACGTCTCGTGGGGCAGATACGCAGTATTTT. Amino acids: CASRTSRGADTQYF.

The V call is TRBV6-6, the J call TRBJ2-3; D remains unclear. Trimming shortened V by 2 bases and J by 9 bases, and 6 bases separated the two germline ends. There are 11 residues in the CDR3. Germline V lookup: CDR1 MNHNY, CDR2 SVGAGI (reference sequence). CDR3 sequence: CASSYDRTQYF. The CDR3 coding sequence is TGTGCCAGCAGTTACGACCGGACGCAGTATTTT.

This clone was counted once. Because the CDR3 is missing its conserved closing phenylalanine or tryptophan, this is likely a read error. No DNA is shown, since the ends of the CDR3 on it are uncertain; the CDR3 is the one TCRdb lists. J is TRBJ2-7 and V is TRBV15; the D call of TRBD2 is as the table states it, not checked on the DNA. The CDR3 is 12 residues long, counting both termini. Looked up from germline, CDR1 is LNHNV and CDR2 is YYDKDF (reference sequence). The chain's CDR3 is CATSRVGTGLRI.

The chain joins TRBV25-1 to TRBJ1-2; maybe TRBD1 (6 bases). V lost 1 base and J lost 1, with 16 bases in between. Germline V gene lookup returns CDR1 MGHDK and CDR2 SYGVNS. The CDR3 consists of 17 residues. Here the CDR3 reads CASSESGQRGLNYGYTF. The CDR3 coding sequence is TGTGCCAGCAGTGAATCCGGACAGCGAGGACTTAACTATGGCTACACCTTC.

This clone has just one count. This chain joins TRBV3-1 (or the pseudogene TRBV3-2) and TRBJ2-5; D is unclear. Germline V lookup: CDR1 LGHDT, CDR2 YNNKEL (reference sequence). The CDR3 has 14 residues. V gave up 1 base and J gave up 5 bases, with 11 bases separating them. The CDR3 DNA follows: TGTGCCAGCAGCCAAGTCATTCTACGGGAGACCCAGTACTTC. It yields the protein CASSQVILRETQYF.

The genes are TRBV5-1 and TRBJ2-7; 8 bases are shared with TRBD1. V lost 7 bases and J lost 5; bases outside the gene matches: 8. Germline V CDR1 and CDR2: SGHRS, YFSETQ. The CDR3 is 13 residues long. In DNA form, the CDR3 reads TGCGCCAGCGCCACAGGGGGTAGGAACGAGCAGTACTTC. Protein: CASATGGRNEQYF.

The chain couples TRBV5-1 to TRBJ2-2; the D gene is possibly TRBD1 (5 bases). The germline V gene has CDR1 SGHRS and CDR2 YFSETQ. Trimming stripped 3 bases from V and 1 base from J, with 10 bases between. CDR3 length: 15 residues. The CDR3 DNA follows: TGCGCCAGCAGCTGGAGACAGATGAACACCGGGGAGCTGTTTTTT. Protein sequence: CASSWRQMNTGELFF.

The chain uses TRBV19 and TRBJ1-1, with 8 positions matching TRBD1. CDR1 is LNHDA, CDR2 SQIVND, per germline (reference sequence). CDR3 length equals 12 residues. V dropped 5 bases and J dropped 11; count of bases not matched to a gene: 7. The CDR3 loop is CASSPQGAGAFF. The CDR3, as DNA: TGTGCCAGTAGTCCGCAGGGGGCTGGTGCTTTCTTT.

V and J are TRBV5-4 and TRBJ1-4, with D maybe TRBD1 (5 bases). CDR1 SGHNT and CDR2 YYREEE come from the germline V gene (reference sequence). V was shortened by 2 bases and J by 6 bases, with 14 bases between the two germline ends. There are 15 residues in the CDR3. DNA of the CDR3: TGTGCCAGCAGCTTAGGGACCACCCCCGATGAAAAACTGTTTTTT. This translates into CASSLGTTPDEKLFF. The variable domain in full, with the rest retrieved from reference TRBV5-4 and TRBJ1-4, is ETGVTQSPTHLIKTRGQQVTLRCSSQSGHNTVSWYQQALGQGPQFIFQYYREEENGRGNFPPRFSGLQFPNYSSELNVNALELDDSALYLCASSLGTTPDEKLFFGSGTQLSVL.

This chain uses TRBV6-5 with TRBJ2-7; D may be TRBD1 (6 bases). CDR3 length equals 13 residues. V lost 5 bases and J lost 7, with 15 bases in between. From germline, CDR1 is MNHEY and CDR2 SVGAGI. The CDR3 spells CASSRGGVGEQYV. CDR3 in DNA: TGTGCCAGCAGTCGAGGGGGAGTAGGGGAGCAGTACGTC.

V gene TRBV27 combines with J gene TRBJ1-1, with unresolved D. CDR1 and CDR2 from the germline V gene are MNHEY and SMNVEV (reference sequence). This CDR3 is 17 amino acids long. Trimming removed 2 bases at V and 0 bases at J, with 16 bases between. The CDR3 DNA reads as TGTGCCAGCAGTTTAGGGCTGGCATCGGGAATGAACACTGAAGCTTTCTTT. Protein product: CASSLGLASGMNTEAFF.

The chain joins TRBV24-1 to TRBJ1-3; D is unclear. Per germline, CDR1 KGHDR and CDR2 SFDVKD. The CDR3 sequence is 15 residues long. The V gene lost 4 bases and the J gene lost 0 bases, with 9 bases spanning the gap. The chain's CDR3 is CATSDGIYSGNTIYF. The DNA of the CDR3 is TGTGCCACCAGTGACGGGATATACTCTGGAAACACCATATATTTT.

This chain uses TRBV6-5 with TRBJ2-5; tentatively, D is TRBD1 (5 bases). The length of the CDR3 is 14 residues. Germline-derived CDR1 and CDR2 are MNHEY and SVGAGI. V was trimmed by 6 bases and J by 4 bases, leaving 15 bases between them. CDR3 loop: CASRVDSPRETQYF. CDR3 nucleotides: TGTGCCAGCAGGGTAGACAGTCCGAGAGAGACCCAGTACTTC.

The chain combines TRBV20-1 with TRBJ1-6, with D maybe TRBD1 (5 bases). The germline V gene encodes CDR1 DFQATT and CDR2 SNEGSKA (reference sequence). V was shortened by 3 bases and J by 5 bases, with 8 bases between the two germline ends. The CDR3 covers 13 residues. The DNA for the CDR3 is TGCAGTGCTAGTCAAGGGGATAATTCACCCCTCCACTTT. Translation gives CSASQGDNSPLHF.

The chain employs TRBV12-3 or TRBV12-4 and TRBJ1-2; 7 nucleotides match TRBD1. The ends lost 5 bases at V and 7 bases at J; junction bases unmatched: 7. CDR3 size: 13 residues. CDR3 protein: CASSLQGRAGYTF. The CDR3 region has the DNA TGTGCCAGCAGTCTACAGGGGCGGGCTGGCTACACCTTC.

This rearrangement joins TRBV7-2 to TRBJ2-1, with D perhaps matching TRBD1 (6 bases). The V gene's germline CDR1 is SGHTA and CDR2 FQGNSA. Deletions cut 1 base from V and 0 bases from J, with 10 bases between. The CDR3 length is 16 residues. CDR3 protein: CASSLVVGASYNEQFF. In DNA, the CDR3 is TGTGCCAGCAGCTTAGTCGTGGGGGCCTCCTACAATGAGCAGTTCTTC.

The DNA for the CDR3 is TGTGCCATCAGTGAGTCGCCGACAGCGTTATTGAACACTGAAGCTTTCTTT. Residues: CAISESPTALLNTEAFF. The chain carries TRBV10-3 and TRBJ1-1; D possibly corresponds to TRBD1 (5 bases). This CDR3 spans 17 amino acids. V gave up 0 bases and J gave up 0 bases, with 14 bases separating them. CDR1 ENHRY and CDR2 SYGVKD come from the germline V gene.

The chain recombines TRBV10-2 with TRBJ1-1; D gene ambiguous. The CDR3 extends over 13 amino acids. The V end was cut by 11 bases, the J end by 2 bases, with 15 bases between. Per the germline V gene, CDR1 is WSHSY and CDR2 is SAAADI. The CDR3 is CASTGRENTEAFF. The CDR3 region has the DNA TGCGCCTCTACGGGTAGAGAAAACACTGAAGCTTTCTTT.

The rearrangement links TRBV9 to TRBJ1-2; D is ambiguous. The CDR3 length is 12 residues. V lost 3 bases and J 8 bases, leaving 11 bases between the germline ends. Germline V lookup: CDR1 SGDLS, CDR2 YYNGEE. The CDR3 nucleotides read TGTGCCAGCAGCGAGGCCCCGGTGGGCTACACCTTC. This sequence encodes CASSEAPVGYTF.